This T cell receptor (beta chain) was identified in a study of blood T cell repertoires in COVID-19. Study as a whole: The samples span acute and convalescent COVID-19 from the United States, Italy and Spain. PBMCs, B-cell-depleted T cells, or T cells provided the cDNA or gDNA that made up the material.

Under the authors' procedure: Reference gene primer amplification gave estimated nucleated cell counts. Clones were read by immunoSEQ multiplex PCR, and TCRdb kept only the in-frame ones, dropping some. V, J and clone size reflect that table, while D and trimming were determined from the DNA. Among approximately 190,000 clones listed, around 80% were seen once. Per the germline V gene, CDR1 is SEHNR and CDR2 is FQNEAQ (reference sequence). The J segment lost 3 bases and the V segment lost 5 bases, leaving 4 bases of the junction unmatched. CDR3 length: 14 residues. This chain joins TRBV7-9 and TRBJ1-2, with 9 bases lining up with TRBD1. Sequencing was done on a sample of peripheral blood. The TCR was taken from a man in his 60s with acute or convalescent COVID-19. For the CDR3, the DNA is TGTGCCAGCAGCCTGGGACAGGGCCACTATGGCTACACCTTC. Protein product: CASSLGQGHYGYTF.